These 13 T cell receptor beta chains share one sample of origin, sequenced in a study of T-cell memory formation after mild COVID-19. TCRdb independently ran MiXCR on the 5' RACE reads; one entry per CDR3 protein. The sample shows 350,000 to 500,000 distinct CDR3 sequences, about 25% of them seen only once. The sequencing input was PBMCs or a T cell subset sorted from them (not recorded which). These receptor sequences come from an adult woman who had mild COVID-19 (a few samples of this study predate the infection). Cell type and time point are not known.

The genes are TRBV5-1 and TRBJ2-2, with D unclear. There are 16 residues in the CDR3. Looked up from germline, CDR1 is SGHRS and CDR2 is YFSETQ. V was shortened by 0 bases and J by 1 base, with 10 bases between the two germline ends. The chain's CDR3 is CASSLGERQNTGELFF. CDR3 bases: TGCGCCAGCAGCTTGGGTGAGCGCCAGAACACCGGGGAGCTGTTTTTT.

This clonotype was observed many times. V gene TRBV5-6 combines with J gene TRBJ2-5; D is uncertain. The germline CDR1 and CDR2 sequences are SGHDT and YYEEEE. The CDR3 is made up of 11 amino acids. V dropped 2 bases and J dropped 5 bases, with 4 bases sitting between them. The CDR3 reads CASSFRETQYF. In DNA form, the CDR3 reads TGTGCCAGCAGCTTTAGGGAGACCCAGTACTTC.

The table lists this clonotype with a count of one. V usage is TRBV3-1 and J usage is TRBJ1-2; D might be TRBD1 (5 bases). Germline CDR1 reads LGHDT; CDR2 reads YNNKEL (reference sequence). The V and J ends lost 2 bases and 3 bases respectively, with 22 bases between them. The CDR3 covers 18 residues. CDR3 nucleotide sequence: TGTGCCAGCAGCCAAAGCCGAAATCTCAGGGTGGCAGACTATGGCTACACCTTC. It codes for CASSQSRNLRVADYGYTF.

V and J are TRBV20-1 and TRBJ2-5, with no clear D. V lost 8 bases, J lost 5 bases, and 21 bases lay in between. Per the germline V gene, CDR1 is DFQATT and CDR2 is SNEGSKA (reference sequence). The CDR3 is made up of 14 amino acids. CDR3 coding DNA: TGCAGTCCCGAGGAAGGAGCCAATACGGAGACCCAGTACTTC. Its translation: CSPEEGANTETQYF.

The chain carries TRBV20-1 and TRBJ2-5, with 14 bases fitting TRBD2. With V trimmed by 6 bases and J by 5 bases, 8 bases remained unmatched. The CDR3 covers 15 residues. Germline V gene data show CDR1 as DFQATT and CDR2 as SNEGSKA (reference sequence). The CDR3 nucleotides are TGCAGTGCCCCATTCTGGACTAGCGGGAGGGAGACCCAGTACTTC. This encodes CSAPFWTSGRETQYF.

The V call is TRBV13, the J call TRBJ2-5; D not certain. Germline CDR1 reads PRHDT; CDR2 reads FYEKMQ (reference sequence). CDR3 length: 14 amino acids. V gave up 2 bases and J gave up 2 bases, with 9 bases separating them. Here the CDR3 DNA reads TGTGCCAGCAGCTTACAGAGAGGACAAGAGACCCAGTACTTC. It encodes CASSLQRGQETQYF.

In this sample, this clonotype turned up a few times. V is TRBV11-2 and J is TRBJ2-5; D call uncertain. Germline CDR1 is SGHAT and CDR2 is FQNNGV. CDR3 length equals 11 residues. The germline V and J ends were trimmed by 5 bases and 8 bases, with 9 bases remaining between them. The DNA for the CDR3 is TGTGCCAGCAGCCCCGACACCACCCAGTACTTC. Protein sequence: CASSPDTTQYF.

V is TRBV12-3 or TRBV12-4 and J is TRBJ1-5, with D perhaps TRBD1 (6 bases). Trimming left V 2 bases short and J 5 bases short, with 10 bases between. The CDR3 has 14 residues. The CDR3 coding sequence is TGTGCCAGCAGTTTATCTCAGGGGTATCAGCCCCAGCATTTT. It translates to CASSLSQGYQPQHF.

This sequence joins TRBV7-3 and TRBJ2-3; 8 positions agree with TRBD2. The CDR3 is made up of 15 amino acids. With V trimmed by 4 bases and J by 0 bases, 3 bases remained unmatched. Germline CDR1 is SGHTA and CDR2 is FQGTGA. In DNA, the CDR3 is TGTGCCAGCAGCTCAGCGGGGGCTAGCACAGATACGCAGTATTTT. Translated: CASSSAGASTDTQYF.

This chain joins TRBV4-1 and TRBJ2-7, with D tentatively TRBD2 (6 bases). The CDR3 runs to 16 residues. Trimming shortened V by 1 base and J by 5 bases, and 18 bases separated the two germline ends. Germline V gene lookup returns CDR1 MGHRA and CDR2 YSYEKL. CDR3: CASSQGPGRRENEQYF. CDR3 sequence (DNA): TGCGCCAGCAGCCAAGGACCCGGACGGAGGGAAAACGAGCAGTACTTC.

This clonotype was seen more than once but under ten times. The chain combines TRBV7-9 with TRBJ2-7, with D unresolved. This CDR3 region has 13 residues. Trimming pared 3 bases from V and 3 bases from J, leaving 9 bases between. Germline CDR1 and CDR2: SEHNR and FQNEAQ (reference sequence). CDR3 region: CASSFTDRYEQYF. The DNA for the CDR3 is TGTGCCAGCAGCTTTACAGACCGCTACGAGCAGTACTTC.

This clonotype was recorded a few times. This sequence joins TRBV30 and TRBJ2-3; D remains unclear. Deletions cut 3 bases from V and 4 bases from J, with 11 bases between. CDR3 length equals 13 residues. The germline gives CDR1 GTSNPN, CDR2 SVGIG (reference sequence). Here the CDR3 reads CAWSRGVADTQYF. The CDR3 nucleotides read TGTGCCTGGAGCCGTGGGGTGGCAGATACGCAGTATTTT.

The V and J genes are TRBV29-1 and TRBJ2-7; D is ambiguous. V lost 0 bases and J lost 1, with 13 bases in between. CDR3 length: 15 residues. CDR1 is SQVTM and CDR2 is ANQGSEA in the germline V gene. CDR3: CSVEDDPTGSYEQYF. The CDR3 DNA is TGCAGCGTTGAAGACGATCCCACTGGGTCCTACGAGCAGTACTTC.